The clone carrying this TCR beta chain was seen many times. Trimming took off 6 bases at V and 6 bases at J, with 9 bases between the two ends. The CDR3 spans 12 residues. Per germline, CDR1 SNHLY and CDR2 FYNNEI. Regions amplified from RNA transcripts were the TCR beta CDR3 regions. Researchers ran a first-round RT-PCR on the TCR CDR3 using the HTBI primer set. TCRdb independently ran MiXCR on the multiplex PCR reads; one entry per CDR3 protein. Of approximately 430,000 distinct CDR3 sequences in the sample, 14% to 15% were seen once. Clinical Activity Scores of at least 3, NOSPECS grades of at least 4 and durations under 3 months characterized ophthalmopathy patients. This entry comes from a study of T cells in Graves' hyperthyroidism and ophthalmopathy.

The chain carries TRBV2 and TRBJ2-1; the D is unclear. Material: blood. The TCR originated in a man younger than 35 with Graves' ophthalmopathy. The chain's CDR3 is CASSVPPNEQFF. CDR3 nucleotide sequence: TGTGCCAGCAGCGTGCCTCCCAATGAGCAGTTCTTC.